This TCR beta chain is from a study of post-analysis software for immune sequencing data. About the study: The disease courses covered relapsing-remitting, secondary progressive and progressive-relapsing multiple sclerosis. Study conclusions and caveats: Multiple sclerosis patients had significantly lower normalized Chao1 diversity than controls. Under the F measure, samples that were prepared in one batch clustered strongly together. Patients used about 5 TRBV segments, including TRBV5-6, TRBV5-1 and TRBV20-1, more often than controls.

This clonotype was picked up many times. As yet, its antigen is unknown. Sequencing libraries made from TCR beta cDNA carried unique molecular identifiers. The authors obtained roughly 0.5 million cDNA molecules from roughly 1 to 10 million T cells. Each CDR3 protein gets one entry after TCRdb re-called the PCR reads with MiXCR. The sample carries 150,000 to 200,000 distinct CDR3 sequences, roughly 30% recorded once. The V and J ends lost 3 bases and 5 bases respectively, with 17 bases between them. The CDR3 consists of 15 residues. V is TRBV12-3 or TRBV12-4 and J is TRBJ2-7; D is possibly TRBD1 (5 bases). Sequencing was performed on blood. This TCR derives from a girl between 10 and 17 years old with multiple sclerosis. As DNA, the CDR3 is TGTGCCAGCAGTTTGACAGCTCAGCTTCCTAACGAGCAGTACTTC. Its protein is CASSLTAQLPNEQYF.